One sample yielded the 21 T cell receptor beta chains listed below, sequenced in a study of blood T cell repertoires in COVID-19. Here immunoSEQ multiplex PCR was the method, and the copy in TCRdb shows in-frame clones only, minus some. This table has about 33,000 clones, just over 85% appearing once. Sequencing was done on a sample of peripheral blood. The receptors were gathered from a woman older than 75 with active or convalescent COVID-19.

V and J are TRBV12-5 and TRBJ1-4, with 7 bases that match TRBD1. The germline V gene has CDR1 LGHNT and CDR2 FRNRAP. There are 15 residues in the CDR3. V shed 1 base, J shed 2 bases, and the junction held 1 base outside the gene matches. CDR3 protein: CASGLDRGTNEKLFF. The CDR3 DNA reads as TGTGCTAGTGGTTTGGACAGGGGTACTAATGAAAAACTGTTTTTT.

The V and J genes are TRBV2 and TRBJ2-7; D is perhaps TRBD2 (6 bases). The germline gives CDR1 SNHLY, CDR2 FYNNEI. The CDR3 has 15 amino acids. V lost 3 bases, J lost 2 bases, and 14 bases lay in between. The CDR3 loop is CASSEDRRGPYEQYF. CDR3 sequence (DNA): TGTGCCAGCAGTGAGGATCGGCGGGGCCCCTACGAGCAGTACTTC.

V usage is TRBV24-1 and J usage is TRBJ1-2; the D is unclear. Trimming cost V 4 bases and J 4 bases, with 9 bases left between them. Germline CDR1 KGHDR, CDR2 SFDVKD. This CDR3 comprises 13 residues. The CDR3 DNA follows: TGTGCCACCAGTGACAGAAGACTCTATGGCTACACCTTC. Translating it yields CATSDRRLYGYTF.

The chain recombines TRBV5-3 with TRBJ1-6; D unresolved. TRBV5-3 belongs to the ORF category, with a function that is uncertain. This CDR3 contains 17 residues. Deletions cut 4 bases from V and 2 bases from J, with 16 bases between. CDR3 loop: CARSPLSRVPYNSPLHF. CDR3 coding DNA: TGTGCCAGAAGCCCATTAAGTCGAGTACCCTATAATTCACCCCTCCACTTT.

This chain joins TRBV9 and TRBJ1-3; D is unclear. V lost 4 bases and J lost 4, with 12 bases in between. CDR1 and CDR2 from the germline V gene are SGDLS and YYNGEE. The CDR3 sequence is 14 residues long. CDR3 sequence: CASSLRGQGNTIYF. The CDR3 DNA follows: TGTGCCAGCAGCTTGAGAGGGCAAGGAAACACCATATATTTT.

The V call is TRBV5-4, the J call TRBJ2-2; possible D gene TRBD1, 5 bases. Deletions cut 4 bases from V and 5 bases from J, with 9 bases between. Germline loops: CDR1 SGHNT, CDR2 YYREEE (reference sequence). The CDR3 totals 13 residues. CDR3: CASSKPGTGELFF. DNA of the CDR3: TGTGCCAGCAGCAAACCAGGGACCGGGGAGCTGTTTTTT.

This chain joins TRBV5-6 and TRBJ1-5, with 8 nucleotides matching TRBD1. Trimming removed 4 bases from V and 0 bases from J; junction bases left unmatched: 6. The CDR3 is 16 residues long. The V gene's germline CDR1 is SGHDT and CDR2 YYEEEE. The DNA of the CDR3 is TGTGCCAGCAGCCCCTCGACAGGGGATAGCAATCAGCCCCAGCATTTT. Protein: CASSPSTGDSNQPQHF.

Only one count was recorded for this clone. The V call is TRBV2, the J call TRBJ2-7; 9 bases fit TRBD1. CDR3 size: 19 residues. J gave up 3 bases and V 7 bases, and 22 bases lay outside the gene matches. Per the germline V gene, CDR1 is SNHLY and CDR2 is FYNNEI. The CDR3 sequence is CASTNAKVPGQGSIYEQYF. The CDR3 nucleotides read TGTGCCAGCACCAACGCAAAAGTTCCGGGACAGGGCTCTATCTACGAGCAGTACTTC.

The gene calls are TRBV27 and TRBJ1-5; D may be TRBD1 (6 bases). With 6 bases removed from V and 0 bases from J, the gap between germline ends came to 18 bases. CDR1 is MNHEY and CDR2 is SMNVEV in the germline V gene (reference sequence). This CDR3 is 17 amino acids long. The CDR3 is CASSRSGVLNSNQPQHF. The CDR3 region has the DNA TGTGCCAGCAGCCGCTCAGGGGTTTTGAATAGCAATCAGCCCCAGCATTTT.

The rearrangement links TRBV18 to TRBJ1-1; 8 nucleotides match TRBD1. This CDR3 contains 14 residues. CDR1 and CDR2 from the germline V gene are KGHSH and LQKENI. The V gene end was trimmed by 3 bases and the J gene end by 3 bases; junction bases not matched to a gene: 3. The CDR3 is CASSPLQGDTEAFF. The CDR3 bases are TGTGCCAGCTCACCTTTACAGGGGGACACTGAAGCTTTCTTT.

The rearrangement joins TRBV18 to TRBJ1-5; 8 nucleotides line up with TRBD1. V lost 0 bases, J lost 0 bases, and 1 base stayed unmatched. This CDR3 region has 16 residues. CDR1 is KGHSH, CDR2 LQKENI, per germline. The CDR3 DNA sequence: TGTGCCAGCTCACCACCGACAGGGGTTAGCAATCAGCCCCAGCATTTT. It yields the protein CASSPPTGVSNQPQHF.

This clone has just a few counts. This chain joins TRBV4-2 and TRBJ2-7; D possibly corresponds to TRBD2 (6 bases). The CDR3 is made up of 16 amino acids. The germline V gene encodes CDR1 LGHNA and CDR2 YNFKEQ. The V and J ends lost 0 bases and 6 bases respectively, with 18 bases between them. The CDR3 nucleotides read TGTGCCAGCAGCCAAGATCTTAGAGGGAGGTTTAGCGAGCAGTACTTC. Its translation is CASSQDLRGRFSEQYF.

The V and J genes are TRBV24-1 and TRBJ2-1; D possibly corresponds to TRBD1 (6 bases). Looked up from germline, CDR1 is KGHDR and CDR2 is SFDVKD. The CDR3 length is 15 residues. The germline V and J ends were trimmed by 5 bases and 6 bases, with 16 bases remaining between them. The CDR3 loop reads CATSGPGRGGNEQFF. CDR3 sequence (DNA): TGTGCCACCAGTGGACCGGGCCGAGGGGGCAATGAGCAGTTCTTC.

The chain uses TRBV6-5 and TRBJ1-2; a possible D gene is TRBD1 (5 bases). V lost 8 bases, J lost 0 bases, and 10 bases lay in between. In germline, CDR1 is MNHEY, CDR2 SVGAGI. CDR3 length equals 13 residues. Here the CDR3 reads CASRRGANYGYTF. The DNA of the CDR3 is TGTGCCAGCCGCCGGGGGGCTAACTATGGCTACACCTTC.

The chain combines TRBV27 with TRBJ2-4, with D possibly TRBD2 on 5 matching bases. Germline V gene data show CDR1 as MNHEY and CDR2 as SMNVEV (reference sequence). This CDR3 contains 16 residues. Trimming cost V 4 bases and J 5 bases, with 18 bases left between them. The DNA of the CDR3 is TGTGCCAGCAGTTCCTTGGCCGGCAGCGGCCAAAACATTCAGTACTTC. Its protein product is CASSSLAGSGQNIQYF.

The chain has TRBV7-6 and TRBJ2-3; perhaps TRBD1 as D (6 bases). The CDR3 loop spans 13 amino acids. Germline-derived CDR1 and CDR2 are SGHVS and FNYEAQ. V was clipped by 5 bases and J by 4 bases, with 10 bases between them. Here the CDR3 reads CASSKQGADTQYF. The CDR3 coding sequence is TGTGCCAGCAGCAAACAGGGTGCAGATACGCAGTATTTT.

This clone has only one observation. The chain uses TRBV19 and TRBJ1-4; D perhaps matches TRBD1 (5 bases). The V gene's germline CDR1 is LNHDA and CDR2 SQIVND (reference sequence). This CDR3 spans 14 amino acids. V was cut by 5 bases and J by 4 bases, with 11 bases left in between. The CDR3: CASSQGRFNEKLFF. The CDR3 nucleotides are TGTGCCAGTAGTCAGGGAAGGTTTAATGAAAAACTGTTTTTT.

V usage is TRBV5-1 and J usage is TRBJ2-7; TRBD1 might be the D (6 bases). This CDR3 region has 15 residues. Between the trimmed V and J ends, which lost 2 bases and 0 bases, there was a span of 12 bases. CDR1 is SGHRS and CDR2 is YFSETQ in the germline V gene. This chain's CDR3 is CASSLGGPGSYEQYF. The DNA of the CDR3 is TGCGCCAGCAGCTTAGGGGGACCGGGCTCCTACGAGCAGTACTTC.

This clone has a handful of counts. The gene calls are TRBV5-6 and TRBJ2-5; D may be TRBD1 (6 bases). The CDR3 runs to 15 residues. The germline V and J ends were trimmed by 4 bases and 7 bases, with 20 bases remaining between them. The germline V gene encodes CDR1 SGHDT and CDR2 YYEEEE. The DNA for the CDR3 is TGTGCCAGCAGCCTTCCGTCTGGGGGCCCTGGGACCCAGTACTTC. Protein product: CASSLPSGGPGTQYF.

The chain is built from TRBV6-5 and TRBJ1-3; D not resolved. This CDR3 is 16 amino acids long. Germline V gene data show CDR1 as MNHEY and CDR2 as SVGAGI. The V end lost 2 bases, the J end lost 0 bases, and 11 bases lay between the germline ends. The CDR3 DNA follows: TGTGCCAGCAGTTACCGGGGATATCCCTCTGGAAACACCATATATTTT. Protein product: CASSYRGYPSGNTIYF.

V usage is TRBV19 and J usage is TRBJ1-5; possibly TRBD1 for D (6 bases). This CDR3 contains 15 residues. Between the trimmed V and J ends, which lost 6 bases and 7 bases, there was a span of 19 bases. Germline CDR1 reads LNHDA; CDR2 reads SQIVND (reference sequence). The CDR3 is CASRGTAGAEQPQHF. CDR3 in DNA: TGTGCCAGTAGGGGGACCGCGGGGGCAGAACAGCCCCAGCATTTT. The full variable domain, completed using reference TRBV19 and TRBJ1-5, is DGGITQSPKYLFRKEGQNVTLSCEQNLNHDAMYWYRQDPGQGLRLIYYSQIVNDFQKGDIAEGYSVSREKKESFPLTVTSAQKNPTAFYLCASRGTAGAEQPQHFGDGTRLSIL.